Each of the 5 T cell receptor beta chains below was sequenced from the same sample in a study of technical replicates of blood from a handful of donors. Assay: immunoSEQ multiplex PCR; the TCRdb copy retains only in-frame clones and omits some. The table has around 62,000 clones, 95% to 98% seen once. What was sequenced was T cells isolated from PBMCs. The source is a human donor in good health.

The gene calls are TRBV9 and TRBJ2-5; perhaps TRBD2 as D (6 bases). The germline V and J ends were trimmed by 4 bases and 5 bases, with 15 bases remaining between them. CDR1 and CDR2 (germline): SGDLS, YYNGEE. CDR3 length: 14 amino acids. DNA of the CDR3: TGTGCCAGCAGCTTTACCGGGGGTAGGGAGACCCAGTACTTC. Translating it yields CASSFTGGRETQYF.

Here the CDR3 reads CASSQGAVNTGELFF. CDR3 nucleotide sequence: TGCGCCAGCAGCCAAGGGGCAGTTAACACCGGGGAGCTGTTTTTT. This chain connects TRBV4-1 to TRBJ2-2; no clear D. The V gene lost 1 base and the J gene lost 2 bases, with 8 bases spanning the gap. This CDR3 comprises 15 residues. The germline V gene encodes CDR1 MGHRA and CDR2 YSYEKL.

The chain recombines TRBV2 with TRBJ1-1; weak D call: TRBD1 (5 bases). Germline V gene data show CDR1 as SNHLY and CDR2 as FYNNEI. The CDR3 runs to 13 residues. Trimming took 4 bases from V and 5 from J, leaving 11 bases between them. The CDR3 sequence is CASSAQGKTEAFF. The CDR3 nucleotides are TGTGCCAGCAGTGCCCAGGGTAAAACTGAAGCTTTCTTT.

The rearrangement links TRBV6-1 to TRBJ1-1; D gene uncertain. Germline CDR1 reads MNHNS; CDR2 reads SASEGT. The CDR3 is 17 residues long. Trimming stripped 4 bases from V and 0 bases from J, with 18 bases between. The CDR3 sequence: CASSVRVLAALNTEAFF. CDR3 coding DNA: TGTGCCAGCAGTGTGAGGGTCCTCGCAGCTTTGAACACTGAAGCTTTCTTT.

This chain connects TRBV7-8 to TRBJ1-1; D gene uncertain. This CDR3 is 14 amino acids long. CDR1 and CDR2 (germline): SGHVS, FQNEAQ. Trimming removed 4 bases from V and 2 bases from J, with 11 bases in between. CDR3 amino acids: CASSSRTTNTEAFF. CDR3 coding DNA: TGTGCCAGCAGCTCACGTACGACTAACACTGAAGCTTTCTTT.